The 26 T cell receptor beta chains below were found in one sample sequenced in a study of identical twins. TCRdb ran MiXCR on the 5' RACE reads and lists one entry per CDR3 protein. Here the sample spans 450,000 or so distinct CDR3 sequences, more than 13% being singletons. The same sample was also studied in work on yellow fever vaccine responses in identical twins.

Sequenced material: CD4+ T cells sorted from blood. The receptors originated from a woman aged 18-30 years in good health.

CDR3 DNA sequence: TGCGCCAGCAGCCAGGGGACAGGGCCGTACAATGAGCAGTTCTTC. Translation: CASSQGTGPYNEQFF. The rearrangement joins TRBV4-3 to TRBJ2-1; 9 positions agree with TRBD1. This CDR3 spans 15 amino acids. CDR1 is LGHNA, CDR2 YSLEER, per germline. Trimming cost V 3 bases and J 4 bases; bases outside gene matches: 4.

The chain is built from TRBV5-1 and TRBJ2-4; tentatively, D is TRBD2 (6 bases). Trimming took 4 bases from V and 2 from J, leaving 16 bases between them. The CDR3 consists of 16 residues. Germline CDR1 SGHRS, CDR2 YFSETQ. The CDR3 DNA sequence: TGCGCCAGCAGCAAGGAGGTGCGGGAACCCAAAAACATTCAGTACTTC. Encoded protein: CASSKEVREPKNIQYF.

This clonotype was seen at least ten times. The CDR3 protein is CASKRELGTGELFF. CDR3 nucleotides: TGTGCCAGCAAACGGGAGTTGGGTACCGGGGAGCTGTTTTTT. This chain uses TRBV6-1 with TRBJ2-2; D possibly corresponds to TRBD2 (6 bases). The CDR3 runs 14 residues. V lost 7 bases to trimming and J lost 5 bases, with 14 bases between them. Germline assignment: CDR1 MNHNS and CDR2 SASEGT.

The chain employs TRBV7-6 and TRBJ2-3; D remains ambiguous. CDR1 SGHVS and CDR2 FNYEAQ come from the germline V gene. The CDR3 length is 13 residues. V was shortened by 5 bases and J by 2 bases, with 8 bases between the two germline ends. The CDR3 loop is CASSNGPTDTQYF. The DNA for the CDR3 is TGTGCCAGCAGCAACGGACCCACAGATACGCAGTATTTT.

This clonotype occurred a few times. The CDR3 sequence is CAIRMGSTDNSPLHF. In DNA form, the CDR3 reads TGTGCCATCAGAATGGGAAGCACTGATAATTCACCCCTCCACTTT. The chain is built from TRBV10-3 and TRBJ1-6; no reliable D call. V gave up 6 bases and J gave up 5 bases, with 14 bases separating them. Germline V lookup: CDR1 ENHRY, CDR2 SYGVKD. This CDR3 region has 15 residues.

The sample holds a few counts of this clonotype. The junction shows a germline mismatch at one end, possibly a read error. This rearrangement joins TRBV27 to TRBJ2-7; 10 bases agree with TRBD2. This CDR3 has 15 amino acids. Germline assignment: CDR1 MNHEY and CDR2 SMNVEV (reference sequence). CDR3 sequence: CTSRRQTSGFYEQYF. The CDR3 DNA reads as TGTACCAGCCGAAGACAGACTAGCGGGTTCTACGAGCAGTACTTC.

This clonotype showed up many times. The chain links TRBV5-1 to TRBJ1-2; no reliable D call. The CDR3 contains 12 residues. Per germline, CDR1 SGHRS and CDR2 YFSETQ. Trimming removed 0 bases from V and 3 bases from J, with 3 bases in between. The DNA of the CDR3 is TGCGCCAGCAGCTTGGGGGACTATGGCTACACCTTC. As protein: CASSLGDYGYTF.

This clonotype was observed many times. The gene calls are TRBV12-3 or TRBV12-4 and TRBJ2-5, with a tentative D call TRBD1 (6 bases). Trimming cost V 0 bases and J 11 bases, with 13 bases left between them. This CDR3 has 13 residues. Written as DNA, the CDR3 is TGTGCCAGCAGTTTAGCGGACAGCCAGAAACAGTACTTC. This gives the protein CASSLADSQKQYF.

The V and J genes are TRBV30 and TRBJ2-7, with 8 bases aligning to TRBD1. The V segment lost 6 bases and the J segment 3 bases; nucleotides outside the gene matches: 10. The CDR3 length is 14 residues. Germline loops: CDR1 GTSNPN, CDR2 SVGIG (reference sequence). Here the CDR3 reads CACTSGQGFYEQYF. DNA of the CDR3: TGTGCCTGTACCTCCGGACAGGGATTCTACGAGCAGTACTTC.

This clonotype was seen at least ten times. The V gene is TRBV12-3 or TRBV12-4, the J gene TRBJ2-2; 11 bases are shared with TRBD1. The J segment lost 4 bases and the V segment lost 3 bases, leaving 4 bases of the junction unmatched. The CDR3 extends over 16 amino acids. The CDR3 region has the DNA TGTGCCAGCAGTTTGGGACAGGGGGTCTTCACCGGGGAGCTGTTTTTT. As protein: CASSLGQGVFTGELFF.

This clonotype was seen many times. The rearrangement links TRBV2 to TRBJ2-4; D is ambiguous. CDR1 is SNHLY, CDR2 FYNNEI, per germline. The V and J ends lost 9 bases and 5 bases respectively, with 5 bases between them. CDR3 size: 10 residues. This chain's CDR3 is CARTENIQYF. As DNA, the CDR3 is TGTGCCAGGACCGAAAACATTCAGTACTTC.

The chain has TRBV29-1 and TRBJ2-7; D remains ambiguous. Germline values: CDR1 SQVTM, CDR2 ANQGSEA. The CDR3 runs 12 residues. V was pared by 7 bases and J by 2 bases, with 12 bases between. The CDR3 DNA reads TGCAGCGCAGTGACATATACCTACGAGCAGTACTTC. It translates to CSAVTYTYEQYF.

V usage is TRBV3-1 and J usage is TRBJ2-7; 10 bases are a match to TRBD1. With 2 bases clipped from V and 5 bases from J, the junction kept 9 bases outside the gene matches. CDR3 size: 16 residues. Germline CDR1 and CDR2: LGHDT and YNNKEL (reference sequence). The CDR3: CASSQYATGGRDEQYF. The CDR3 nucleotides read TGTGCCAGCAGCCAATATGCGACAGGGGGCCGGGACGAGCAGTACTTC.

The sample holds a few counts of this clonotype. V is TRBV19 and J is TRBJ2-5; no clear D gene. Trimming left V 4 bases short and J 3 bases short, with 12 bases between. CDR1 is LNHDA and CDR2 is SQIVND in the germline V gene (reference sequence). There are 14 residues in the CDR3. The CDR3 nucleotides read TGTGCCAGTAGTACCGGAAGTAGGAAAGAGACCCAGTACTTC. Amino acids: CASSTGSRKETQYF.

This chain joins TRBV2 and TRBJ2-7; TRBD2 agrees at 7 bases. V was clipped by 4 bases and J by 6 bases; unmatched bases: 9. The CDR3 has 14 residues. Germline V CDR1 and CDR2: SNHLY, FYNNEI. DNA for the CDR3: TGTGCCAGCAGTGTCAGAAGCGGGGTTAGCGAGCAGTACTTC. Translating gives CASSVRSGVSEQYF.

The chain links TRBV9 to TRBJ1-4; D ambiguous. V was trimmed by 0 bases and J by 0 bases, leaving 6 bases between them. This CDR3 spans 15 amino acids. Germline CDR1 SGDLS, CDR2 YYNGEE. The CDR3 is CASSVGWATNEKLFF. In DNA form, the CDR3 reads TGTGCCAGCAGCGTAGGATGGGCAACTAATGAAAAACTGTTTTTT.

This clonotype was recorded a few times. The chain couples TRBV20-1 to TRBJ2-2; 8 nucleotides agree with TRBD1. Looked up from germline, CDR1 is DFQATT and CDR2 is SNEGSKA (reference sequence). V trimming: 5 bases; J trimming: 6 bases; junction bases outside the gene matches: 23. The CDR3 has 19 residues. DNA for the CDR3: TGCAGTGCTCCCCCGACAGGGGTATTTATACCGCATAGAGCCGGGGAGCTGTTTTTT. Residues: CSAPPTGVFIPHRAGELFF.

This sequence joins TRBV12-3 or TRBV12-4 and TRBJ2-3; the match to TRBD1 covers 7 bases. This CDR3 has 14 residues. Trimming cost V 6 bases and J 0 bases; bases outside gene matches: 3. The CDR3 here is CASRGQSSTDTQYF. The CDR3, as DNA: TGTGCCAGCAGGGGACAGTCTAGCACAGATACGCAGTATTTT.

This clonotype showed up just a few times. This chain joins TRBV7-2 and TRBJ2-3, with 7 bases lining up with TRBD2. V lost 1 base and J lost 2; bases outside the gene matches: 3. CDR3 size: 15 residues. Looked up from germline, CDR1 is SGHTA and CDR2 is FQGNSA. The CDR3 here is CASSLDGGYTDTQYF. Here the CDR3 DNA reads TGTGCCAGCAGCTTAGACGGGGGGTACACAGATACGCAGTATTTT.

This rearrangement joins TRBV11-3 to TRBJ2-1, with 11 bases lining up with TRBD2. V lost 5 bases and J lost 7; bases outside the gene matches: 7. This CDR3 region has 15 residues. Germline CDR1 SGHNT, CDR2 YENEEA. The CDR3 here is CASSEGTSGLNEQFF. The DNA for the CDR3 is TGTGCCAGCAGCGAAGGGACTAGCGGCCTGAATGAGCAGTTCTTC.

V is TRBV2 and J is TRBJ2-2; TRBD2 matches at 11 bases. Germline CDR1 and CDR2: SNHLY and FYNNEI. V was pared by 5 bases and J by 0 bases, with 5 bases of the junction left unmatched. There are 17 residues in the CDR3. CDR3 bases: TGTGCCAGCAGTCTAGCGGGGGGCGCGACGAACACCGGGGAGCTGTTTTTT. Translating gives CASSLAGGATNTGELFF.

The table lists this clonotype with many counts. The V gene is TRBV4-3, the J gene TRBJ2-4; tentatively, D is TRBD1 or TRBD2 (5 bases each). The CDR3 contains 16 residues. Germline loops: CDR1 LGHNA, CDR2 YSLEER. The ends were cut back, 2 bases at V and 3 bases at J, with 14 bases in the middle. In nucleotides, the CDR3 is TGCGCCAGCAGCCAACCTGTTGGGACCGACAAAAACATTCAGTACTTC. Translating it yields CASSQPVGTDKNIQYF.

This clonotype was detected only a few times. J is TRBJ1-1 and V is TRBV3-1; TRBD1 is a possible D gene (5 bases). Germline V lookup: CDR1 LGHDT, CDR2 YNNKEL (reference sequence). This CDR3 has 14 residues. Between the trimmed V and J ends, which lost 6 bases and 1 base, there was a span of 12 bases. The chain's CDR3 is CASRQNGANTEAFF. CDR3 nucleotides: TGTGCCAGCAGGCAAAACGGGGCGAACACTGAAGCTTTCTTT.

J is TRBJ2-1 and V is TRBV12-3 or TRBV12-4; D assignment may be TRBD1 or TRBD2 (5 bases each). Between the trimmed V and J ends, which lost 3 bases and 10 bases, there was a span of 10 bases. The CDR3 spans 12 residues. CDR3: CASSLGDREQFF. CDR3 nucleotides: TGTGCCAGCAGTTTGGGGGATCGCGAGCAGTTCTTC.

This chain connects TRBV6-1 to TRBJ1-4; D is perhaps TRBD1 (5 bases). Trimming left V 9 bases short and J 0 bases short, with 14 bases between. Germline loops: CDR1 MNHNS, CDR2 SASEGT. The CDR3 totals 15 residues. The CDR3 region has the DNA TGTGCCAGTAGGGGACCGACCGCAACTAATGAAAAACTGTTTTTT. Translation: CASRGPTATNEKLFF.

The chain combines TRBV5-6 with TRBJ2-4; D gene uncertain. The CDR3 has 16 residues. Germline values: CDR1 SGHDT, CDR2 YYEEEE. With 0 bases removed from V and 0 bases from J, the gap between germline ends came to 10 bases. This chain's CDR3 is CASSLGGVLAKNIQYF. Here the CDR3 DNA reads TGTGCCAGCAGCTTGGGTGGGGTTCTAGCCAAAAACATTCAGTACTTC.